The 9 T cell receptor beta chains given below trace back to one sample, sequenced in a study of response to subunit inactivated influenza vaccine. TCRdb used MiXCR to reprocess the RT-PCR reads, holding one entry per CDR3 protein. This table holds 800,000 to 1,000,000 distinct CDR3 sequences, 21% found once. The sample consisted of PBMCs from blood, taken around 5 days after vaccination. All receptors come from a man aged 50 or older who received an inactivated influenza vaccine.

The rearrangement uses TRBV10-3 and TRBJ1-6; D is possibly TRBD1 (5 bases). The V end lost 10 bases, the J end lost 7 bases, and 14 bases lay between the germline ends. The CDR3 length is 13 residues. In germline, CDR1 is ENHRY, CDR2 SYGVKD. The CDR3: CATETGTNSPLHF. In nucleotides, the CDR3 is TGTGCCACCGAGACGGGGACCAATTCACCCCTCCACTTT.

The chain has TRBV10-3 and TRBJ2-7; 9 positions agree with TRBD1. The trim removed 6 bases at V and 3 bases at J, leaving 6 bases unmatched. The CDR3 consists of 14 residues. From germline, CDR1 is ENHRY and CDR2 SYGVKD. The CDR3 loop reads CAIRGQGAIYEQYF. The CDR3 DNA follows: TGTGCCATCAGGGGACAGGGTGCGATCTACGAGCAGTACTTC.

With regard to this clonotype: The junction and the germline gene differ at one end; a read error may be behind it. The V call is TRBV12-3 or TRBV12-4, the J call TRBJ2-1, with D possibly TRBD2 on 6 matching bases. The CDR3 totals 15 residues. CDR3 loop: CASSPGTPLYNEQSF. CDR3 DNA sequence: TGTGCCAGCAGTCCCGGGACTCCGCTATACAATGAGCAGTCCTTC.

In DNA, the CDR3 is TGTGCCAGCAGCTTAGCGGGGGCAGTCTATGGCTACACCTTC. Its translation is CASSLAGAVYGYTF. The chain couples TRBV7-9 to TRBJ1-2; maybe TRBD1 (6 bases). The CDR3 contains 14 residues. CDR1 SEHNR and CDR2 FQNEAQ come from the germline V gene (reference sequence). V was clipped by 0 bases and J by 4 bases, with 9 bases between them.

Note on this clonotype: One end of the junction varies from germline; a read error may be responsible. The rearrangement uses TRBV7-7 and TRBJ2-1; TRBD2 might be the D (5 bases). Germline CDR1 is SSHAT and CDR2 is FNYEAQ (reference sequence). CDR3 length equals 14 residues. The CDR3 spells CASSLEARTNEQFF. The DNA for the CDR3 is TGTGCTAGCAGCTTAGAGGCGCGGACTAATGAGCAGTTCTTC.

This clonotype came up a few times. In DNA, the CDR3 is TGTGCCAGCAGCTCAATAGCGGCTCCTAGCACAGATACGCAGTATTTT. Translation gives CASSSIAAPSTDTQYF. This sequence joins TRBV5-5 and TRBJ2-3; tentative D call: TRBD2 (6 bases). Trimming stripped 3 bases from V and 0 bases from J, with 14 bases between. The CDR3 length is 16 residues. Germline loops: CDR1 SGHKS, CDR2 YYEKEE (reference sequence). Filled out from reference TRBV5-5 and TRBJ2-3, the complete variable domain reads DAGVTQSPTHLIKTRGQQVTLRCSPISGHKSVSWYQQVLGQGPQFIFQYYEKEERGRGNFPDRFSARQFPNYSSELNVNALLLGDSALYLCASSSIAAPSTDTQYFGPGTRLTVL.

In this sample, this clonotype turned up a few times. The V and J genes are TRBV6-1 and TRBJ1-2, with a weak D call TRBD1 (6 bases). Per the germline V gene, CDR1 is MNHNS and CDR2 is SASEGT. The CDR3 length is 15 residues. The ends were cut back, 3 bases at V and 8 bases at J, with 19 bases in the middle. The CDR3 sequence: CASSDYLTGLRGYTF. CDR3 nucleotides: TGTGCCAGCAGTGACTACCTGACAGGTCTGAGGGGCTACACCTTC.

The V call is TRBV9, the J call TRBJ2-7; a weak D match, TRBD1 (5 bases). The CDR3 is made up of 13 amino acids. V gave up 0 bases and J gave up 7 bases, with 11 bases separating them. CDR1 and CDR2 from the germline V gene are SGDLS and YYNGEE. The CDR3 nucleotides are TGTGCCAGCAGCGTAGCGGCAGGGCGAGAGCAGTACTTC. It yields the protein CASSVAAGREQYF.

CDR3 sequence reads: CASSSRLAGGENEQFF. Written as DNA, the CDR3 is TGTGCCAGCAGTTCTAGACTAGCGGGGGGGGAGAATGAGCAGTTCTTC. The chain uses TRBV6-5 and TRBJ2-1, with 14 positions matching TRBD2. Trimming took 4 bases from V and 7 from J; bases not matched to a gene: 6. Per germline, CDR1 MNHEY and CDR2 SVGAGI. The CDR3 has 16 amino acids.